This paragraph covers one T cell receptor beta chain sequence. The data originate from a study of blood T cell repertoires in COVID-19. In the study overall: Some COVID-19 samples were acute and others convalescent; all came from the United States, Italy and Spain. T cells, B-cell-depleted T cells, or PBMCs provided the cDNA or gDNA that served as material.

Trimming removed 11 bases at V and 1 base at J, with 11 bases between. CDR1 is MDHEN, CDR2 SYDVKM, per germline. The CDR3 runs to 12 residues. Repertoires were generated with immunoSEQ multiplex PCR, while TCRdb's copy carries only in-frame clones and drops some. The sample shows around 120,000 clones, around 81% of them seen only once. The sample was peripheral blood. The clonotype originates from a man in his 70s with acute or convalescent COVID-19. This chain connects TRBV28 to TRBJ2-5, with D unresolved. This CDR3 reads CAASGSQETQYF. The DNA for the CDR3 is TGTGCCGCCTCCGGGTCCCAAGAGACCCAGTACTTC. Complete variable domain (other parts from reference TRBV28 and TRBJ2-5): DVKVTQSSRYLVKRTGEKVFLECVQDMDHENMFWYRQDPGLGLRLIYFSYDVKMKEKGDIPEGYSVSREKKERFSLILESASTNQTSMYLCAASGSQETQYFGPGTRLLVL.